What follows are 22 T cell receptor beta chains derived from one specimen sequenced in a study of blood T cell repertoires in COVID-19 (dated by TCRdb to the early 2020s). Library method: the immunoSEQ multiplex PCR assay. TCRdb holds this immuneACCESS table with in-frame rearrangements only. Some clones are missing; in checked studies, unresolved V genes explain under half, and the rest has no known cause. For this sample the table gives roughly 130,000 clones, of which about four fifths were detected only once. Of the sample, around 17% falls within the top ten clones. Sequenced sample: peripheral blood. These receptor sequences come from a woman aged 50 to 65 with acute or convalescent COVID-19.

The CDR3 DNA reads TGTGCCAGTAGTCCCGACACGTTAACTAATGAAAAACTGTTTTTT. Translation gives CASSPDTLTNEKLFF. The rearrangement uses TRBV19 and TRBJ1-4; D not certain. CDR1 LNHDA and CDR2 SQIVND come from the germline V gene (reference sequence). V was pared by 5 bases and J by 1 base, with 11 bases between. This CDR3 comprises 15 residues. Combining the CDR3 with reference TRBV19 and TRBJ1-4 gives the whole variable domain DGGITQSPKYLFRKEGQNVTLSCEQNLNHDAMYWYRQDPGQGLRLIYYSQIVNDFQKGDIAEGYSVSREKKESFPLTVTSAQKNPTAFYLCASSPDTLTNEKLFFGSGTQLSVL.

V usage is TRBV14 and J usage is TRBJ1-2; a weak D match, TRBD1 (6 bases). The germline V and J ends were trimmed by 0 bases and 4 bases, with 18 bases remaining between them. In germline, CDR1 is SGHDN, CDR2 FVKESK. The CDR3 loop spans 17 amino acids. The CDR3 coding sequence is TGTGCCAGCAGCCAAGATGGGTGGGACACCTACACCTATGGCTACACCTTC. It encodes CASSQDGWDTYTYGYTF. Using reference TRBV14 and TRBJ1-2 for the parts outside the CDR3, the full variable domain is EAGVTQFPSHSVIEKGQTVTLRCDPISGHDNLYWYRRVMGKEIKFLLHFVKESKQDESGMPNNRFLAERTGGTYSTLKVQPAELEDSGVYFCASSQDGWDTYTYGYTFGSGTRLTVV.

Comments on this clone: Other DNA variants within this sample encode the same CDR3. The genes are TRBV5-1 and TRBJ1-2; D unresolved. The CDR3 extends over 13 amino acids. The germline V and J ends were trimmed by 0 bases and 8 bases, with 11 bases remaining between them. Looked up from germline, CDR1 is SGHRS and CDR2 is YFSETQ. In nucleotides, the CDR3 is TGCGCCAGCAGCTTGGCCGGGGAGATCGGCTACACCTTC. This sequence encodes CASSLAGEIGYTF.

Turning to this clone: The same CDR3 can be traced to other DNA sequences in this sample. The rearrangement links TRBV27 to TRBJ1-5; tentatively, D is TRBD1 (6 bases). Trimming cost V 5 bases and J 2 bases, with 10 bases left between them. Germline CDR1 MNHEY, CDR2 SMNVEV (reference sequence). The CDR3 consists of 14 residues. CDR3: CASSPRQGNQPQHF. The DNA of the CDR3 is TGTGCCAGCAGTCCTCGACAGGGCAATCAGCCCCAGCATTTT.

The CDR3 is CASSQGGQGGHTEAFF. The DNA of the CDR3 is TGTGCCAGCAGCCAAGGGGGACAGGGGGGTCACACTGAAGCTTTCTTT. The J gene is TRBJ1-1, the V gene TRBV3-1 (or the pseudogene TRBV3-2); 11 bases are a match to TRBD1. The V and J ends lost 1 base and 3 bases, in that order; junction bases with no gene match: 4. Per the germline V gene, CDR1 is LGHDT and CDR2 is YNNKEL (reference sequence). This CDR3 spans 16 amino acids.

This chain connects TRBV21-1 to TRBJ1-2; the table gives TRBD1 as D, unverified against the DNA. TRBV21-1 constitutes a pseudogene. This CDR3 is 16 amino acids long. The CDR3 DNA sequence: TGTGCCAGCAGCAAAGAAGGGGGACAGCCTAACTATGGCTACACCTTC. Protein product: CASSKEGGQPNYGYTF.

This chain connects TRBV5-1 to TRBJ1-3; D may be TRBD1 (5 bases). V dropped 0 bases and J dropped 2 bases, with 12 bases sitting between them. The CDR3 has 16 amino acids. Germline V lookup: CDR1 SGHRS, CDR2 YFSETQ. The CDR3 DNA is TGCGCCAGCAGCTTGGTTGGGGCACGGACTGGAAACACCATATATTTT. It yields the protein CASSLVGARTGNTIYF.

The genes are TRBV10-3 and TRBJ2-3; 8 bases are a match to TRBD2. Germline V CDR1 and CDR2: ENHRY, SYGVKD. Germline trimming cut 7 bases from V and 0 bases from J; bases unmatched to any gene: 6. The CDR3 spans 15 residues. The CDR3: CAITDSGESTDTQYF. The CDR3 nucleotides read TGTGCCATCACTGATAGCGGGGAAAGCACAGATACGCAGTATTTT.

This chain links TRBV6-6 with TRBJ1-1; D may be TRBD1 (6 bases). Per the germline V gene, CDR1 is MNHNY and CDR2 is SVGAGI (reference sequence). The V end lost 6 bases, the J end lost 1 base, and 18 bases lay between the germline ends. The CDR3 loop spans 16 amino acids. The CDR3 DNA reads TGTGCCAGCAGGACCCCTGGGGGCAGGGGGAACACTGAAGCTTTCTTT. Its translation: CASRTPGGRGNTEAFF.

The chain joins TRBV5-4 to TRBJ1-2, with 8 positions matching TRBD1. This CDR3 region has 13 residues. The germline V gene has CDR1 SGHNT and CDR2 YYREEE (reference sequence). J was trimmed by 8 bases and V by 4 bases; bases with no gene match: 7. CDR3 in DNA: TGTGCCAGCAGCACGACAGGGGAGCGCGGCTACACCTTC. It specifies CASSTTGERGYTF.

This clone was seen a few times. The chain is built from TRBV6-5 and TRBJ1-2; 7 bases map to TRBD1. This CDR3 has 14 amino acids. J gave up 4 bases and V 6 bases, and 8 bases lay outside the gene matches. Germline V lookup: CDR1 MNHEY, CDR2 SVGAGI. The CDR3 DNA follows: TGTGCCAGCAGCGCGACAGGGTCACCCTATGGCTACACCTTC. This sequence encodes CASSATGSPYGYTF.

The V gene is TRBV9, the J gene TRBJ1-2; D may be TRBD1 (6 bases). Trimming took off 0 bases at V and 6 bases at J, with 21 bases between the two ends. CDR3 size: 17 residues. CDR1 SGDLS and CDR2 YYNGEE come from the germline V gene. CDR3: CASSVDVSGGHRDGYTF. CDR3 coding DNA: TGTGCCAGCAGCGTAGATGTCTCGGGGGGGCATCGGGATGGCTACACCTTC.

The chain joins TRBV5-1 to TRBJ1-6; TRBD1 is a possible D gene (6 bases). Germline V CDR1 and CDR2: SGHRS, YFSETQ. The CDR3 consists of 15 residues. V was cut by 0 bases and J by 10 bases, with 14 bases left in between. CDR3 sequence reads: CASSLGETGNSPLHF. DNA for the CDR3: TGCGCCAGCAGCTTGGGTGAGACAGGTAACTCACCCCTCCACTTT.

The chain combines TRBV7-2 with TRBJ2-2; D is undetermined. V was clipped by 2 bases and J by 1 base, with 11 bases between them. Germline assignment: CDR1 SGHTA and CDR2 FQGNSA. The CDR3 spans 16 residues. The DNA of the CDR3 is TGTGCCAGCAGCTTAATGAGTGCTGGGAACACCGGGGAGCTGTTTTTT. This encodes CASSLMSAGNTGELFF.

The rearrangement links TRBV5-1 to TRBJ1-2; D perhaps matches TRBD1 (5 bases). The CDR3 runs to 15 residues. Germline V gene sequence: CDR1 SGHRS, CDR2 YFSETQ. The germline V and J ends were trimmed by 5 bases and 0 bases, with 14 bases remaining between them. This CDR3 is CASREGPGANYGYTF. The DNA of the CDR3 is TGCGCCAGCAGGGAGGGGCCCGGTGCTAACTATGGCTACACCTTC.

V and J are TRBV6-4 and TRBJ2-3; 14 bases are a match to TRBD2. The CDR3 extends over 14 amino acids. After removal of 3 bases from V and 9 bases from J, the junction contained 2 bases not matched to a gene. The germline V gene encodes CDR1 MRHNA and CDR2 SNTAGT. CDR3 residues: CASSEGTSGGTQYF. CDR3 in DNA: TGTGCCAGCAGTGAAGGGACTAGCGGGGGAACGCAGTATTTT.

J is TRBJ2-7 and V is TRBV5-4; 13 bases fit TRBD2. This CDR3 is 15 amino acids long. Germline CDR1 and CDR2: SGHNT and YYREEE (reference sequence). V dropped 5 bases and J dropped 5; count of bases not matched to a gene: 7. As DNA, the CDR3 is TGTGCCAGCAGGCAAGGACTAGCGGGGGTAGACGAGCAGTACTTC. This gives the protein CASRQGLAGVDEQYF.

V is TRBV14 and J is TRBJ1-3; TRBD1 agrees at 9 bases. The CDR3 has 16 residues. The junction had 4 bases not matched to a gene; V was cut back by 1 base and J by 3 bases. CDR1 is SGHDN and CDR2 is FVKESK in the germline V gene. CDR3 amino acids: CASSQAGQGFGNTIYF. In DNA, the CDR3 is TGTGCCAGCAGCCAAGCGGGACAGGGCTTTGGAAACACCATATATTTT.

This rearrangement joins TRBV28 to TRBJ1-6; possibly TRBD1 for D (6 bases). This CDR3 has 15 residues. Germline CDR1 and CDR2: MDHEN and SYDVKM. The germline V and J ends were trimmed by 7 bases and 4 bases, with 14 bases remaining between them. The CDR3 here is CASTEEQGYNSPLHF. In DNA, the CDR3 is TGTGCCAGCACAGAGGAACAGGGATATAATTCACCCCTCCACTTT.

The gene calls are TRBV5-6 and TRBJ2-3; D is possibly TRBD1 (5 bases). V was cut by 5 bases and J by 3 bases, with 16 bases left in between. This CDR3 spans 15 amino acids. Germline assignment: CDR1 SGHDT and CDR2 YYEEEE. The CDR3 loop reads CASSKWTIGTDTQYF. For the CDR3, the DNA is TGTGCCAGCAGTAAGTGGACAATTGGGACAGATACGCAGTATTTT.

V gene TRBV5-1 combines with J gene TRBJ2-3, with D possibly TRBD1 on 6 matching bases. V lost 0 bases and J lost 4, with 12 bases in between. In germline, CDR1 is SGHRS, CDR2 YFSETQ. The CDR3 covers 15 residues. This chain's CDR3 is CASSLEQGAADTQYF. The CDR3 DNA reads as TGCGCCAGCAGCTTGGAACAGGGCGCGGCAGATACGCAGTATTTT.

The genes are TRBV27 and TRBJ2-1; 9 bases fit TRBD1. In germline, CDR1 is MNHEY, CDR2 SMNVEV (reference sequence). The ends lost 0 bases at V and 4 bases at J; junction bases unmatched: 1. There are 15 residues in the CDR3. CDR3 coding DNA: TGTGCCAGCAGTTTATCCGGGACAGGGTACAATGAGCAGTTCTTC. Amino acid sequence: CASSLSGTGYNEQFF.